This T cell receptor (beta chain) was retrieved from a study of patients and donors after allogeneic stem cell transplantation. CDR3 length equals 14 residues. CDR1 and CDR2 (germline): SGHRS, YFSETQ. Trimming took 2 bases from V and 6 from J, leaving 12 bases between them. MiXCR was run by TCRdb on the RT-PCR reads, yielding one entry per CDR3 protein. This sample has about 70,000 distinct CDR3 sequences, with around 27% found just once. Sequencing input: blood, either unsorted or a sorted T cell fraction (not recorded which). The chain recombines TRBV5-1 with TRBJ2-1, with D unresolved. The receptor was derived from a human donor who was either an allogeneic HSCT recipient or a stem cell or donor lymphocyte infusion donor (not recorded which). It is not recorded whose cells these are; they may come from a transplant donor. The CDR3 DNA reads TGCGCCAGCAGCTTTCTTGGGCGTTTCAATGAGCAGTTCTTC. Residues: CASSFLGRFNEQFF. Based on the CDR3 plus reference TRBV5-1 and TRBJ2-1, the full variable domain is KAGVTQTPRYLIKTRGQQVTLSCSPISGHRSVSWYQQTPGQGLQFLFEYFSETQRNKGNFPGRFSGRQFSNSRSEMNVSTLELGDSALYLCASSFLGRFNEQFFGPGTRLTVL.